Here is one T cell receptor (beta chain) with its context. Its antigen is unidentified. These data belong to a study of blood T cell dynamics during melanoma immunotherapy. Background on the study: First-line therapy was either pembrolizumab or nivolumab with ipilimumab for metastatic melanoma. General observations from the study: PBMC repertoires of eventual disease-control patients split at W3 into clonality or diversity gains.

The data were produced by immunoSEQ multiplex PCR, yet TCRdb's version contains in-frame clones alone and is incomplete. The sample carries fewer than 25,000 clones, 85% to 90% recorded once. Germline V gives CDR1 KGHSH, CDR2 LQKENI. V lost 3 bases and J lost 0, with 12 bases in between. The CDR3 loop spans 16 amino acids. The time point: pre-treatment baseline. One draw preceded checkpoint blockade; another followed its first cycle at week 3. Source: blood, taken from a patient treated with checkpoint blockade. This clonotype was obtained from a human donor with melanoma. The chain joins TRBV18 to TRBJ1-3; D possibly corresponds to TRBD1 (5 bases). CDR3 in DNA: TGTGCCAGCTCACCCCCGGGGGGGAGCTCTGGAAACACCATATATTTT. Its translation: CASSPPGGSSGNTIYF.